Each of the 30 T cell receptor beta chains below was sequenced from the same sample in a study of shared clonotypes between healthy human individuals. The repertoire was sequenced with immunoSEQ multiplex PCR; TCRdb's copy has only in-frame clones and lacks some. The sample has about 2.4 million clones; 90% to 95% are singletons. The specimen sequenced was naive CD4+ T cells from PBMCs. Documented subset: CD45RA+ positively selected. These receptors all come from a man younger than 30 in good health. Some clones in this sample may be carry-over from other donors' samples.

This sequence joins TRBV6-6 and TRBJ1-4, with 9 bases matching TRBD1. CDR3 size: 15 residues. V lost 0 bases, J lost 7 bases, and 3 bases stayed unmatched. Per the germline V gene, CDR1 is MNHNY and CDR2 is SVGAGI (reference sequence). The CDR3 DNA reads TGTGCCAGCAGTTACTCCGAGACAGGGGGTGAAAAACTGTTTTTT. Protein sequence: CASSYSETGGEKLFF.

The chain uses TRBV7-9 and TRBJ2-7; 12 bases line up with TRBD2. J gave up 4 bases and V 11 bases, and 6 bases lay outside the gene matches. There are 13 residues in the CDR3. The germline V gene encodes CDR1 SEHNR and CDR2 FQNEAQ (reference sequence). In DNA form, the CDR3 reads TGTGCCGGCGGTCTAGCGGGAGGGTACGAGCAGTACTTC. The encoded protein is CAGGLAGGYEQYF. The whole variable domain, remainder taken from reference TRBV7-9 and TRBJ2-7, is DTGVSQNPRHKITKRGQNVTFRCDPISEHNRLYWYRQTLGQGPEFLTYFQNEAQLEKSRLLSDRFSAERPKGSFSTLEIQRTEQGDSAMYLCAGGLAGGYEQYFGPGTRLTVT.

V and J are TRBV7-9 and TRBJ2-3; 11 bases map to TRBD2. Looked up from germline, CDR1 is SEHNR and CDR2 is FQNEAQ (reference sequence). V lost 5 bases, J lost 4 bases, and 14 bases stayed unmatched. The CDR3 is 18 residues long. CDR3 nucleotides: TGTGCCAGCAGCGGCAAACAGAGTCTAGCGGGAGGCCCAGATACGCAGTATTTT. It encodes CASSGKQSLAGGPDTQYF.

In this sample, this clone turned up a few times. The chain has TRBV5-6 and TRBJ1-4; a possible D gene is TRBD1 (5 bases). Trimming took 2 bases from V and 2 from J, leaving 7 bases between them. Germline assignment: CDR1 SGHDT and CDR2 YYEEEE. There are 14 residues in the CDR3. Here the CDR3 DNA reads TGTGCCAGCAGCTTCGGGGCTACTAATGAAAAACTGTTTTTT. Translation: CASSFGATNEKLFF.

The chain carries TRBV5-8 and TRBJ2-5; 15 bases fit TRBD2. CDR3 size: 17 residues. Germline V gives CDR1 SGHTS, CDR2 YDEGEE. V lost 0 bases, J lost 2 bases, and 2 bases stayed unmatched. The CDR3 DNA reads TGTGCCAGCAGCTTGGGGACTAGCGGGAGGGATCAAGAGACCCAGTACTTC. The encoded protein is CASSLGTSGRDQETQYF.

The rearrangement uses TRBV4-3 and TRBJ2-1; possibly TRBD2 for D (5 bases). The CDR3 loop spans 18 amino acids. The germline V gene has CDR1 LGHNA and CDR2 YSLEER. Trimming stripped 0 bases from V and 0 bases from J, with 15 bases between. The chain's CDR3 is CASSQDPLAGSSYNEQFF. In DNA, the CDR3 is TGCGCCAGCAGCCAAGATCCCCTAGCCGGTAGCTCCTACAATGAGCAGTTCTTC.

The chain has TRBV6-5 and TRBJ1-5; possibly TRBD1 for D (6 bases). The CDR3 is made up of 14 amino acids. The V gene's germline CDR1 is MNHEY and CDR2 SVGAGI. Trimming removed 6 bases at V and 3 bases at J, with 12 bases between. The CDR3 reads CASSADSSNQPQHF. In DNA, the CDR3 is TGTGCCAGCAGCGCGGACAGCTCCAATCAGCCCCAGCATTTT.

This chain links TRBV7-2 with TRBJ2-7; 9 bases are shared with TRBD2. V lost 5 bases and J lost 7; bases outside the gene matches: 9. This CDR3 is built from 14 residues. Germline V gene sequence: CDR1 SGHTA, CDR2 FQGNSA. CDR3 in DNA: TGTGCCAGCAGCCTAAACCTAGCGGGAAAGGAGCAGTACTTC. Its protein is CASSLNLAGKEQYF.

The CDR3 reads CSASPEQEQFF. The DNA of the CDR3 is TGCAGTGCTAGCCCGGAACAAGAGCAGTTCTTC. The rearrangement links TRBV20-1 to TRBJ2-1, with D unclear. The CDR3 length is 11 residues. CDR1 and CDR2 (germline): DFQATT, SNEGSKA (reference sequence). V lost 3 bases, J lost 10 bases, and 10 bases lay in between.

V and J are TRBV12-5 and TRBJ1-4, with 7 bases that match TRBD1. The CDR3 totals 15 residues. Trimming cost V 0 bases and J 7 bases; bases outside gene matches: 5. Germline CDR1 is LGHNT and CDR2 is FRNRAP. Written as DNA, the CDR3 is TGTGCTAGTGGTTTGGTAGGGGGCTTGGGTGAAAAACTGTTTTTT. It translates to CASGLVGGLGEKLFF. Based on the CDR3 plus reference TRBV12-5 and TRBJ1-4, the full variable domain is DARVTQTPRHKVTEMGQEVTMRCQPILGHNTVFWYRQTMMQGLELLAYFRNRAPLDDSGMPKDRFSAEMPDATLATLKIQPSEPRDSAVYFCASGLVGGLGEKLFFGSGTQLSVL.

This clone was recorded only once. The chain is built from TRBV12-5 and TRBJ1-5, with TRBD1 matching over 7 bases. The germline V gene encodes CDR1 LGHNT and CDR2 FRNRAP. Unmatched junction bases numbered 6, after V lost 4 bases and J lost 3 bases. The CDR3 loop spans 15 amino acids. The CDR3 protein is CASGSPGQNNQPQHF. The CDR3 coding sequence is TGTGCTAGTGGTTCCCCGGGACAGAACAATCAGCCCCAGCATTTT.

This chain's CDR3 is CASSEFRDLNRRANVLTF. Written as DNA, the CDR3 is TGTGCCAGCAGTGAATTTCGTGACCTCAATCGGAGGGCCAACGTCCTGACTTTC. V is TRBV6-1 and J is TRBJ2-6; D gene uncertain. The CDR3 consists of 18 residues. V lost 2 bases and J lost 5, with 19 bases in between. Germline CDR1 MNHNS, CDR2 SASEGT.

The V call is TRBV19, the J call TRBJ1-2, with 10 positions matching TRBD1. Germline lookup yields CDR1 LNHDA and CDR2 SQIVND (reference sequence). The CDR3 runs to 13 residues. V shed 5 bases, J shed 6 bases, and the junction held 3 bases outside the gene matches. For the CDR3, the DNA is TGTGCCAGTAGTGACAGGGGGCGTAATGGCTACACCTTC. This translates into CASSDRGRNGYTF. The whole variable domain, filled in from reference TRBV19 and TRBJ1-2, reads DGGITQSPKYLFRKEGQNVTLSCEQNLNHDAMYWYRQDPGQGLRLIYYSQIVNDFQKGDIAEGYSVSREKKESFPLTVTSAQKNPTAFYLCASSDRGRNGYTFGSGTRLTVV.

V gene TRBV28 combines with J gene TRBJ1-4; 8 nucleotides match TRBD1. In germline, CDR1 is MDHEN, CDR2 SYDVKM. CDR3 length: 14 amino acids. J gave up 5 bases and V 6 bases, and 5 bases lay outside the gene matches. This CDR3 is CASRAGGGNEKLFF. The CDR3 bases are TGTGCCAGCAGGGCAGGGGGCGGAAATGAAAAACTGTTTTTT.

The CDR3 DNA is TGTGCCAGTAGTAAACCGACAGGGGATATTGGGCAGCCCCAGCATTTT. It codes for CASSKPTGDIGQPQHF. The rearrangement links TRBV19 to TRBJ1-5, with 8 bases identical to TRBD1. There are 16 residues in the CDR3. Per germline, CDR1 LNHDA and CDR2 SQIVND (reference sequence). The V and J ends lost 4 bases and 7 bases, in that order; junction bases with no gene match: 12.

This chain links TRBV11-2 with TRBJ2-7; 10 nucleotides match TRBD1. V shed 4 bases and J 4 bases; nucleotides not matched to a gene: 10. In germline, CDR1 is SGHAT, CDR2 FQNNGV. This CDR3 region has 16 residues. In nucleotides, the CDR3 is TGTGCCAGCAGCTCGACCTCGGGACAGGGGTCATACGAGCAGTACTTC. Its protein is CASSSTSGQGSYEQYF.

This sequence joins TRBV11-3 and TRBJ2-5; TRBD1 or TRBD2 may be the D gene (7 bases each). The CDR3 extends over 16 amino acids. The germline gives CDR1 SGHNT, CDR2 YENEEA. V was clipped by 5 bases and J by 4 bases, with 20 bases between them. In DNA, the CDR3 is TGTGCCAGCAGCCAGGGGGGAGGGATTCAGGGAGAGACCCAGTACTTC. Its protein product is CASSQGGGIQGETQYF.

The J gene is TRBJ1-6, the V gene TRBV5-1; possibly TRBD1 for D (5 bases). Germline values: CDR1 SGHRS, CDR2 YFSETQ. The ends were cut back, 2 bases at V and 10 bases at J, with 10 bases in the middle. This CDR3 has 13 residues. DNA for the CDR3: TGCGCCAGCAGCTTAAGGGGTGAGTCACCCCTCCACTTT. Translated: CASSLRGESPLHF.

V usage is TRBV6-5 and J usage is TRBJ2-1; 12 bases fit TRBD1. In germline, CDR1 is MNHEY, CDR2 SVGAGI. The CDR3 covers 15 residues. J was trimmed by 15 bases and V by 8 bases; bases with no gene match: 17. Written as DNA, the CDR3 is TGTGCCAGCTGGTCCCCGGGACAGGGGGCCTGGTGTCCGTTCTTC. Protein product: CASWSPGQGAWCPFF.

This chain links TRBV2 with TRBJ2-2; 11 positions match TRBD2. CDR1 SNHLY and CDR2 FYNNEI come from the germline V gene. There are 16 residues in the CDR3. V lost 9 bases, J lost 4 bases, and 10 bases stayed unmatched. The chain's CDR3 is CARGVAGGPGTGELFF. As DNA, the CDR3 is TGTGCCAGGGGGGTAGCGGGAGGGCCGGGCACCGGGGAGCTGTTTTTT.

This chain links TRBV5-1 with TRBJ2-1; no reliable D call. V was clipped by 2 bases and J by 0 bases, with 9 bases between them. Looked up from germline, CDR1 is SGHRS and CDR2 is YFSETQ. CDR3 length equals 15 residues. CDR3 bases: TGCGCCAGCAGCTTAAGCGAAAGCTCCTACAATGAGCAGTTCTTC. Its translation is CASSLSESSYNEQFF.

J is TRBJ2-5 and V is TRBV5-1; no clear D gene. CDR3 length: 14 amino acids. Germline assignment: CDR1 SGHRS and CDR2 YFSETQ. Between the trimmed V and J ends, which lost 1 base and 0 bases, there was a span of 7 bases. The CDR3 protein is CASSLSEYQETQYF. CDR3 DNA sequence: TGCGCCAGCAGCTTGTCCGAGTACCAAGAGACCCAGTACTTC.

V gene TRBV11-3 combines with J gene TRBJ2-3, with D uncertain. V was trimmed by 1 base and J by 4 bases, leaving 9 bases between them. The CDR3 totals 14 residues. Per the germline V gene, CDR1 is SGHNT and CDR2 is YENEEA. This CDR3 is CASSLGWQSDTQYF. The CDR3, as DNA: TGTGCCAGCAGCTTAGGGTGGCAGTCAGATACGCAGTATTTT.

V is TRBV7-2 and J is TRBJ2-2; possibly TRBD1 for D (5 bases). Trimming removed 2 bases at V and 0 bases at J, with 10 bases between. The V gene's germline CDR1 is SGHTA and CDR2 FQGNSA. The length of the CDR3 is 16 residues. The CDR3 protein is CASSLQGGANTGELFF. CDR3 sequence (DNA): TGTGCCAGCAGCTTACAGGGCGGTGCGAACACCGGGGAGCTGTTTTTT.

The gene calls are TRBV29-1 and TRBJ2-7; 8 bases are shared with TRBD2. Germline CDR1 is SQVTM and CDR2 is ANQGSEA. CDR3 length equals 17 residues. V lost 0 bases to trimming and J lost 1 base; unmatched junction nucleotides: 11. CDR3 DNA: TGCAGCGTTGAAGATCGGGGCCGGGAGGGCCTGTCCTACGAGCAGTACTTC. Translation: CSVEDRGREGLSYEQYF.

The chain is built from TRBV28 and TRBJ1-5; 10 nucleotides agree with TRBD1. With 6 bases clipped from V and 2 bases from J, the junction kept 4 bases outside the gene matches. There are 15 residues in the CDR3. CDR1 is MDHEN, CDR2 SYDVKM, per germline. The CDR3, as DNA: TGTGCCAGCAGCTCGACAGGGGGCCGCAATCAGCCCCAGCATTTT. This sequence encodes CASSSTGGRNQPQHF.

The chain couples TRBV2 to TRBJ1-5, with D hard to call. V dropped 4 bases and J dropped 0 bases, with 10 bases sitting between them. The CDR3 extends over 15 amino acids. The germline V gene has CDR1 SNHLY and CDR2 FYNNEI. The CDR3 bases are TGTGCCAGCAGTGCGGAGGGTTATAGCAATCAGCCCCAGCATTTT. This translates into CASSAEGYSNQPQHF. Full variable domain (outside the CDR3, taken from reference TRBV2 and TRBJ1-5): EPEVTQTPSHQVTQMGQEVILRCVPISNHLYFYWYRQILGQKVEFLVSFYNNEISEKSEIFDDQFSVERPDGSNFTLKIRSTKLEDSAMYFCASSAEGYSNQPQHFGDGTRLSIL.

With regard to this clone: The sample contains more than one DNA sequence encoding this CDR3. The rearrangement joins TRBV28 to TRBJ2-2; D perhaps matches TRBD2 (6 bases). Germline V gene lookup returns CDR1 MDHEN and CDR2 SYDVKM. The CDR3 is made up of 15 amino acids. V was shortened by 6 bases and J by 2 bases, with 13 bases between the two germline ends. Here the CDR3 DNA reads TGTGCCAGCAGGCCTGGGGGGTCCAACACCGGGGAGCTGTTTTTT. It encodes CASRPGGSNTGELFF.

The rearrangement links TRBV7-3 to TRBJ2-7; D call uncertain. CDR3 length: 13 amino acids. Germline V gene sequence: CDR1 SGHTA, CDR2 FQGTGA. V lost 2 bases and J 7 bases, leaving 12 bases between the germline ends. In DNA form, the CDR3 reads TGTGCCAGCAGCTTACGCCCTCGAAGTGAGCAGTACTTC. Translation gives CASSLRPRSEQYF.

The CDR3 nucleotides are TGTGCCAGCAGCGGACCGGGACTAGACTACGAGCAGTACTTC. Translation gives CASSGPGLDYEQYF. The chain links TRBV5-6 to TRBJ2-5, with 8 bases that match TRBD2. The J call may be in error: the DNA end matches TRBJ2-7 better. Germline assignment: CDR1 SGHDT and CDR2 YYEEEE. The CDR3 extends over 14 amino acids.